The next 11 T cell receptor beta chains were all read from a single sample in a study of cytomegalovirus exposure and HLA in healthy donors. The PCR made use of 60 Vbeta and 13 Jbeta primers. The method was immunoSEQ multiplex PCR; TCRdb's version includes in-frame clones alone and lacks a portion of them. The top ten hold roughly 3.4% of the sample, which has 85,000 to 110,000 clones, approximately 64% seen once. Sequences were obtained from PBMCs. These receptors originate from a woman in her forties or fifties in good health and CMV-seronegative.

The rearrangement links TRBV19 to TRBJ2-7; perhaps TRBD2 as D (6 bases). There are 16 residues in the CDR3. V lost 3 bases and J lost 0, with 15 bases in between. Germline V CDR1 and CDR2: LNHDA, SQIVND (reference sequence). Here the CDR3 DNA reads TGTGCCAGTAGTATTGCGGGGACGCTGACCTCCTACGAGCAGTACTTC. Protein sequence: CASSIAGTLTSYEQYF.

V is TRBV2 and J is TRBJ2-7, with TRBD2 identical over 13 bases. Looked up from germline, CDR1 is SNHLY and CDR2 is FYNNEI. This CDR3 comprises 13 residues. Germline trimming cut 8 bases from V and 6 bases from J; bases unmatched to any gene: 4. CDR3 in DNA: TGTGCCAGCGGACTAGCGGGAGTTGTCGAGCAGTACTTC. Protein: CASGLAGVVEQYF. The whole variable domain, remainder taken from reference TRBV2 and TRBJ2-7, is EPEVTQTPSHQVTQMGQEVILRCVPISNHLYFYWYRQILGQKVEFLVSFYNNEISEKSEIFDDQFSVERPDGSNFTLKIRSTKLEDSAMYFCASGLAGVVEQYFGPGTRLTVT.

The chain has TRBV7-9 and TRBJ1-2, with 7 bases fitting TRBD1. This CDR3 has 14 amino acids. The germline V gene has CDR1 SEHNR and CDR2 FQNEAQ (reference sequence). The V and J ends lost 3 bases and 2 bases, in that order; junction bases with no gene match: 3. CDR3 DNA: TGTGCCAGCAGCTTGGGACAGCCCAACTATGGCTACACCTTC. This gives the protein CASSLGQPNYGYTF.

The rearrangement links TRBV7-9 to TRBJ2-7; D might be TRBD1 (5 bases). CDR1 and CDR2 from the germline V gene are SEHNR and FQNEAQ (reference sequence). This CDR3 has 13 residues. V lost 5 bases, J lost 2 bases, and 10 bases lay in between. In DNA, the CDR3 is TGTGCCAGCAGCCTGGGGCCCCCCTACGAGCAGTACTTC. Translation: CASSLGPPYEQYF.

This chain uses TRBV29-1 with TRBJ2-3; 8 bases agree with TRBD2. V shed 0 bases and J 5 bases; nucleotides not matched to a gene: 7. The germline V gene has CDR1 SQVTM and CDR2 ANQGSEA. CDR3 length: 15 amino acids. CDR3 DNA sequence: TGCAGCGTTGAAGAGAGTAGCGGGGAGCGAGATACGCAGTATTTT. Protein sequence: CSVEESSGERDTQYF.

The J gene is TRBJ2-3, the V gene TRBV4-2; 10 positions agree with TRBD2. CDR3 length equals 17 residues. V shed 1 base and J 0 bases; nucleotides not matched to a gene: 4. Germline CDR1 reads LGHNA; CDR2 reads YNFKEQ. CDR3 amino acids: CASSQGLAGLSTDTQYF. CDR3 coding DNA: TGTGCCAGCAGCCAAGGACTAGCGGGCCTTAGCACAGATACGCAGTATTTT.

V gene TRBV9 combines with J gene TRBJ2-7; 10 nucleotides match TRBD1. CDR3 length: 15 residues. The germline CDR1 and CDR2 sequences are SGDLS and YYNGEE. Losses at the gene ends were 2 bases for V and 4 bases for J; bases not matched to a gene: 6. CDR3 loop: CASSVGTGVEYEQYF. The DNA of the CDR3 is TGTGCCAGCAGCGTTGGGACAGGGGTGGAGTACGAGCAGTACTTC.

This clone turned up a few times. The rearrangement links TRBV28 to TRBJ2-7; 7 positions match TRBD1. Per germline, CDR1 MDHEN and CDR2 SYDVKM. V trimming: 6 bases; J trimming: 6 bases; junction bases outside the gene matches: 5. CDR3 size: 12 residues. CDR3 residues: CASRIAGGEQYF. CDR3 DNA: TGTGCCAGCAGGATCGCAGGGGGCGAGCAGTACTTC.

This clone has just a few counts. CDR3 DNA: TGCGCCAGCAGCTTGGACGGGGGGTCGAACACTGAAGCTTTCTTT. Its protein is CASSLDGGSNTEAFF. The rearrangement joins TRBV5-1 to TRBJ1-1; TRBD1 is a possible D gene (5 bases). Germline CDR1 is SGHRS and CDR2 is YFSETQ. V was trimmed by 0 bases and J by 1 base, leaving 10 bases between them. This CDR3 is 15 amino acids long.

CDR3 region: CASSQDGGTAQETQYF. In DNA form, the CDR3 reads TGCGCCAGCAGCCAAGATGGAGGGACAGCTCAAGAGACCCAGTACTTC. V is TRBV4-1 and J is TRBJ2-5, with TRBD1 as a possible D gene (7 bases). The CDR3 consists of 16 residues. Trimming removed 0 bases from V and 2 bases from J, with 13 bases in between. Per the germline V gene, CDR1 is MGHRA and CDR2 is YSYEKL.

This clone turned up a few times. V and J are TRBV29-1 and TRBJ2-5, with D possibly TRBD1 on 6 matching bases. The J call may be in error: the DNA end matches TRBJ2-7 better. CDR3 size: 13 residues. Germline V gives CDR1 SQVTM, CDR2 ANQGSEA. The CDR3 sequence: CSVEEGAGDEQYF. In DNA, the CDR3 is TGCAGCGTTGAAGAGGGGGCAGGAGACGAGCAGTACTTC.